These 18 T cell receptor beta chains were all obtained from the same sample, sequenced in a study of blood T cells in healthy people across ages. Alongside a J-beta primer mix, a sample-barcoded 5' primer served in a second PCR lasting roughly 6 to 11 cycles. TCRdb reprocessed the 5' RACE reads via MiXCR and lists one record per CDR3 protein. The table records fewer than 650,000 distinct CDR3 sequences, over 25% of them present only once. In addition, the sample was reused for a study of T cells of mothers and their children.

Material: blood. These receptor sequences come from a boy aged 2 to 10 in good health.

This clonotype came up once. V gene TRBV5-1 combines with J gene TRBJ2-1, with TRBD2 matching 7 bases. The CDR3 is made up of 17 amino acids. The germline gives CDR1 SGHRS, CDR2 YFSETQ. V lost 2 bases to trimming and J lost 0 bases; unmatched junction nucleotides: 8. The CDR3 here is CASSFGSGAISYNEQFF. CDR3 sequence (DNA): TGCGCCAGCAGCTTTGGCAGCGGGGCGATCTCCTACAATGAGCAGTTCTTC.

The chain recombines TRBV7-3 with TRBJ2-1; the D gene could be TRBD1 or TRBD2 (5 bases each). The CDR3 runs 15 residues. Looked up from germline, CDR1 is SGHTA and CDR2 is FQGTGA. V was trimmed by 5 bases and J by 5 bases, leaving 16 bases between them. The CDR3 region is CASSPGTAPHNEQFF. CDR3 nucleotides: TGTGCCAGCAGCCCCGGGACGGCGCCTCACAATGAGCAGTTCTTC.

At least ten counts were recorded for this clonotype. This chain links TRBV7-2 with TRBJ2-3, with TRBD2 matching 10 bases. The V gene end was trimmed by 3 bases and the J gene end by 9 bases; junction bases not matched to a gene: 15. Germline CDR1 is SGHTA and CDR2 is FQGNSA. The length of the CDR3 is 17 residues. Here the CDR3 reads CASSLGLAFFTGGTQYF. In DNA form, the CDR3 reads TGTGCCAGCAGCTTGGGACTAGCGTTCTTCACGGGAGGCACGCAGTATTTT.

The table lists this clonotype with a few counts. The chain uses TRBV12-3 or TRBV12-4 and TRBJ2-2; the D gene could be TRBD1 or TRBD2 (5 bases each). The V and J ends lost 1 base and 3 bases respectively, with 6 bases between them. The CDR3 is 14 residues long. The CDR3, as DNA: TGTGCCAGCAGTTTAGTGGGACACACCGGGGAGCTGTTTTTT. Amino acids: CASSLVGHTGELFF.

The chain joins TRBV10-3 to TRBJ2-3; 7 bases match TRBD2. CDR3 length: 14 amino acids. V gave up 2 bases and J gave up 7 bases; unmatched junction bases: 6. Germline CDR1 and CDR2: ENHRY and SYGVKD. Here the CDR3 reads CAISEGLGAYTQYF. The CDR3 DNA follows: TGTGCCATCAGTGAGGGACTAGGAGCGTATACGCAGTATTTT.

V is TRBV3-1 and J is TRBJ1-4, with 8 positions matching TRBD1. CDR1 and CDR2 from the germline V gene are LGHDT and YNNKEL (reference sequence). V dropped 1 base and J dropped 8; count of bases not matched to a gene: 9. The CDR3 runs to 16 residues. The CDR3 bases are TGTGCCAGCAGCCAAGTTAGACAGGGGAGGTCAGAAAAACTGTTTTTT. As protein: CASSQVRQGRSEKLFF.

Only a few counts were recorded for this clonotype. The chain is built from TRBV7-8 and TRBJ2-5; D might be TRBD1 (5 bases). The V end lost 2 bases, the J end lost 2 bases, and 12 bases lay between the germline ends. Looked up from germline, CDR1 is SGHVS and CDR2 is FQNEAQ. The CDR3 has 15 residues. CDR3 amino acids: CASSLNPGLQETQYF. The CDR3 DNA reads as TGTGCCAGCAGCTTAAATCCAGGGCTTCAAGAGACCCAGTACTTC.

This chain connects TRBV20-1 to TRBJ1-2, with 7 bases lining up with TRBD1. This CDR3 has 13 amino acids. CDR1 is DFQATT and CDR2 is SNEGSKA in the germline V gene (reference sequence). V lost 3 bases, J lost 3 bases, and 4 bases stayed unmatched. The CDR3 coding sequence is TGCAGTGCTAGTGACAGGGTCTACTATGGCTACACCTTC. It yields the protein CSASDRVYYGYTF.

The gene calls are TRBV6-1 and TRBJ2-5; 8 positions agree with TRBD1. With 4 bases clipped from V and 5 bases from J, the junction kept 6 bases outside the gene matches. Per germline, CDR1 MNHNS and CDR2 SASEGT. CDR3 length equals 14 residues. The CDR3 spells CASSVTGARETQYF. The CDR3 bases are TGTGCCAGCAGTGTGACAGGGGCGAGGGAGACCCAGTACTTC.

This clonotype turned up a few times. J is TRBJ2-3 and V is TRBV4-3, with TRBD2 identical over 7 bases. Germline assignment: CDR1 LGHNA and CDR2 YSLEER. The CDR3 runs to 16 residues. The ends lost 1 base at V and 3 bases at J; junction bases unmatched: 7. The CDR3 sequence: CASSQGSLAATDTQYF. DNA for the CDR3: TGCGCCAGCAGCCAAGGTTCTCTAGCGGCAACAGATACGCAGTATTTT.

The chain employs TRBV3-1 and TRBJ2-4, with D unresolved. The V end was cut by 0 bases, the J end by 4 bases, with 4 bases between. Germline values: CDR1 LGHDT, CDR2 YNNKEL (reference sequence). The CDR3 spans 13 residues. CDR3 bases: TGTGCCAGCAGCCAAGATATAAAAAACATTCAGTACTTC. This sequence encodes CASSQDIKNIQYF.

This clonotype showed up many times. CDR3 bases: TGCAGTGCTAGAGATTTGAGTGGGGGAGTGAACGAGCAGTACTTC. It specifies CSARDLSGGVNEQYF. The V gene is TRBV20-1, the J gene TRBJ2-7; perhaps D is TRBD1 or TRBD2 (5 bases each). Trimming left V 0 bases short and J 5 bases short, with 17 bases between. Germline CDR1 is DFQATT and CDR2 is SNEGSKA (reference sequence). The CDR3 runs to 15 residues.

The rearrangement uses TRBV11-2 and TRBJ2-5; either TRBD1 or TRBD2 may supply D (5 bases each). Trimming left V 1 base short and J 4 bases short, with 13 bases between. Germline assignment: CDR1 SGHAT and CDR2 FQNNGV. This CDR3 is built from 15 residues. The CDR3 nucleotides read TGTGCCAGCAGCTTAGGGGGGACCTCAAGAGAGACCCAGTACTTC. Its protein is CASSLGGTSRETQYF.

To note about this clonotype: The junction departs from the called germline gene at one end, perhaps through a read error. The V call is TRBV7-9, the J call TRBJ2-1; TRBD2 agrees at 8 bases. Germline V gene lookup returns CDR1 SEHNR and CDR2 FQNEAQ (reference sequence). The CDR3 has 16 amino acids. The CDR3 loop is CASSGPRAGGHNERFF. CDR3 sequence (DNA): TGTGCCAGCAGCGGCCCCCGGGCGGGAGGCCACAATGAGCGGTTCTTC.

The chain employs TRBV6-1 and TRBJ2-5, with 7 nucleotides matching TRBD2. CDR1 is MNHNS, CDR2 SASEGT, per germline. The V and J ends lost 7 bases and 5 bases, in that order; junction bases with no gene match: 13. The CDR3 runs to 15 residues. CDR3 loop: CASTTWGGEQETQYF. CDR3 DNA sequence: TGTGCCAGCACTACTTGGGGGGGGGAGCAGGAGACCCAGTACTTC.

In nucleotides, the CDR3 is TGCAGTGCTAGAGATCTAGGACAGGGCGGAAACACCATATATTTT. Residues: CSARDLGQGGNTIYF. The chain has TRBV20-1 and TRBJ1-3, with 8 bases fitting TRBD1. CDR1 is DFQATT and CDR2 is SNEGSKA in the germline V gene (reference sequence). The CDR3 length is 15 residues. Losses at the gene ends were 0 bases for V and 4 bases for J; bases not matched to a gene: 5.

J is TRBJ2-7 and V is TRBV27; a weak D match, TRBD1 (6 bases). There are 14 residues in the CDR3. V shed 5 bases and J shed 2 bases, with 13 bases lying between them. The V gene's germline CDR1 is MNHEY and CDR2 SMNVEV (reference sequence). The CDR3: CASSPLEGAYEQYF. The CDR3 DNA is TGTGCCAGCAGTCCCCTAGAGGGGGCCTACGAGCAGTACTTC.

This clonotype was counted between two and nine times. This chain joins TRBV11-2 and TRBJ2-5, with D possibly called TRBD1 or TRBD2 (5 bases each). Trimming took off 2 bases at V and 5 bases at J, with 12 bases between the two ends. The CDR3 totals 14 residues. CDR1 and CDR2 from the germline V gene are SGHAT and FQNNGV. Written as DNA, the CDR3 is TGTGCCAGCAGCTTACTTCAGGGAGAGGAGACCCAGTACTTC. The encoded protein is CASSLLQGEETQYF.